This T cell receptor beta chain was sequenced for a study of T cells after posttransplantation cyclophosphamide (dated by TCRdb to the mid-2010s). Broadly, across the study: Using TRB sequencing, the study followed how the T cell repertoire reconstituted after myeloablative bone marrow transplantation in which posttransplantation cyclophosphamide served as GVHD prophylaxis. Samples from around 35 PTCy-treated patients and over 15 related bone marrow donors of those patients were subjected to antigen receptor sequencing. TRB sequencing was performed on blood from all 35 or so PTCy patients with 1-year posttransplant specimens. TRB sequencing was also done on up to roughly 3 additional blood samples from 2 to 5.2 years after transplant in 3 patients, and on pretransplant blood from several patients. TRA and TRB clonality were tightly correlated in several samples, so subsequent TCR analyses focused on TRB only. Public TRB sequences were checked against a database of over 3,600 sequences associated with responses to pathogens, tumor antigens, self-antigens and alloantigens.

Paper-wide results and their limitations: At 1-2 months, donor-recipient similarity was low but rose over the first year, and the later blood repertoires were often dominated by donor CD8+ memory clones. The TRB repertoires of T cells infiltrating skin or the GI tract showed only limited overlap with the TRB repertoires found in blood. Across 45 patients, recipient CMV seropositivity and CMV reactivation were highly associated with TRB clonality; PTCy diversity was similar to CNI/methotrexate controls.

This specimen's treatment or condition label, interpreted: high-dose cyclophosphamide on days +3 and +4 as single-agent GVHD prophylaxis. For conditioning, the PTCy patients got busulfan and fludarabine, then a related or unrelated marrow graft, followed by cyclophosphamide on days +3 and +4. The PTCy-treated patients were drawn from a prospective, multi-institutional clinical trial. Mononuclear cells from peripheral blood and bone marrow were separated by Ficoll-Hypaque density centrifugation and then cryopreserved. As regards this clone: Its antigen remains unidentified. No much larger clonotype is one base removed from it; base qualities were not supplied.

TRB sequencing used genomic DNA with the immunoSEQ assay at survey resolution or the hsTCRB kit. From the authors' description of their analysis: Initial read processing used immunoSEQ software, and repertoire analyses used the LymphoSeq R package. Clonality was calculated as 1 minus normalized Shannon entropy, and the Gini coefficient was also calculated for each TRB dataset. To infer phenotypes in unsorted samples, TRB sequences from sorted subsets of the recipient or donor were mapped onto the unsorted samples of the same recipient. Drawn from immuneACCESS, this table holds only the in-frame rearrangements with V and J called that TCRdb kept. Clones are partly lost; checked studies trace under half to an unresolved V gene and leave the rest unexplained. V, J and clone size reflect that table, while D and trimming were determined from the DNA. Here the sample has about 19,000 clones; around 90% occur a single time. Around 6.6% of the sample goes to the ten largest clones.

This receptor was taken from a female patient in her forties or fifties who received an allogeneic stem cell transplant from a related donor, was CMV-positive, and had no GVHD. After a transplant, some T cells may have been passed on by the graft donor. This specimen was PBMCs, taken after allogeneic stem cell transplant with posttransplant cyclophosphamide.

The CDR3 protein: CASSLSGRSTGELFF. The DNA sequence is TGTGCCAGCAGCTTATCGGGGAGGTCGACCGGGGAGCTGTTTTTT. The chain is made from TRBV7-2 and TRBJ2-2; the best D guess is TRBD2, with 6 bases matching. Trimming costs V 2 bases and J 5 bases, and their ends lie 12 bases apart. Including the terminal cysteine and phenylalanine, the CDR3 comprises 15 residues. The only DNA kept is the CDR3, 45 bases in frame from the first base. CDR1 is given as SGHTA and CDR2 as FQGNSA, both from the germline V gene.